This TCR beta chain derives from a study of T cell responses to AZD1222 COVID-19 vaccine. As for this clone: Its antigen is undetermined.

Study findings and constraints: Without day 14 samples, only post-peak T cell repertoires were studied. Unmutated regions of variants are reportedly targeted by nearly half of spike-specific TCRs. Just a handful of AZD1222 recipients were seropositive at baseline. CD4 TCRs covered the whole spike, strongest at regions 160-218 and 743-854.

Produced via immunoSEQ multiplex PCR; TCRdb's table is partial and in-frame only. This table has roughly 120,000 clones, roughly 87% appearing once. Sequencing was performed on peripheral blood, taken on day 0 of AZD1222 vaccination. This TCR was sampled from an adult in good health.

This CDR3 reads CASGLVHRAGTGNTIYF. CDR3 coding DNA: TGTGCTAGTGGTTTGGTACATAGGGCCGGGACTGGAAACACCATATATTTT. This chain links TRBV12-5 with TRBJ1-3; no clear D gene. The length of the CDR3 is 17 residues. The germline gives CDR1 LGHNT, CDR2 FRNRAP. Trimming left V 0 bases short and J 2 bases short, with 14 bases between.